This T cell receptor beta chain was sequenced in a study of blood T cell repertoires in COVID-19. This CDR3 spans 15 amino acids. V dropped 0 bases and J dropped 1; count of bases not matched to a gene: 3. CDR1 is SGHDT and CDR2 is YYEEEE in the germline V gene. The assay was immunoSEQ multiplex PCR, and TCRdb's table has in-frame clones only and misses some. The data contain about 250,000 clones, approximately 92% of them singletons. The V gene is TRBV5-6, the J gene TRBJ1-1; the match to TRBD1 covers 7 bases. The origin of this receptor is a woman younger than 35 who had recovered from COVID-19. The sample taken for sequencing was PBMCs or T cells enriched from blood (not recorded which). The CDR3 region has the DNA TGTGCCAGCAGCTTGGGGCGACAGGGGAACACTGAAGCTTTCTTT. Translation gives CASSLGRQGNTEAFF.